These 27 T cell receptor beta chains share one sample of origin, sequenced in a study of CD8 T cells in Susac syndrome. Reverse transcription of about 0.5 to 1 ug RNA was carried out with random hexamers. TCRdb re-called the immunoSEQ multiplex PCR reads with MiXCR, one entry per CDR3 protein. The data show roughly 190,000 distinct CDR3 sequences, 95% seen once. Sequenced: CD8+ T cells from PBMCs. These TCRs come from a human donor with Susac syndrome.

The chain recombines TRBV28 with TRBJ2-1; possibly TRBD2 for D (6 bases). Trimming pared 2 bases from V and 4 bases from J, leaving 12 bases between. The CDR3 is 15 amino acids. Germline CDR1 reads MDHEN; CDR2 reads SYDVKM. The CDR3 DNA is TGTGCCAGCAGTTTAAGAAGCGGGTCTTACAATGAGCAGTTCTTC. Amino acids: CASSLRSGSYNEQFF.

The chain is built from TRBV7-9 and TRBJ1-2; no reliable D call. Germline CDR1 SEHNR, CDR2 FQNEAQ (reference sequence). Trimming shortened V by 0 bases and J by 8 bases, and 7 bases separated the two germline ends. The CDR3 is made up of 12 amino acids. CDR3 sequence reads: CASSLAVSGYTF. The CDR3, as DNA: TGTGCCAGCAGCTTAGCAGTATCCGGCTACACCTTC. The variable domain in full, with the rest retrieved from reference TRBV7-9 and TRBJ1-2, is DTGVSQNPRHKITKRGQNVTFRCDPISEHNRLYWYRQTLGQGPEFLTYFQNEAQLEKSRLLSDRFSAERPKGSFSTLEIQRTEQGDSAMYLCASSLAVSGYTFGSGTRLTVV.

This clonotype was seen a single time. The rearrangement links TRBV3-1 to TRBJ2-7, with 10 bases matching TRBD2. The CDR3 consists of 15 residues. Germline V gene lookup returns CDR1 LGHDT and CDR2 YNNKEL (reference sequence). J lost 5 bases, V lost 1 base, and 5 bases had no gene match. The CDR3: CASSQGGTSVDEQYF. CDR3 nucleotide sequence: TGTGCCAGCAGCCAAGGGGGGACTAGCGTCGACGAGCAGTACTTC.

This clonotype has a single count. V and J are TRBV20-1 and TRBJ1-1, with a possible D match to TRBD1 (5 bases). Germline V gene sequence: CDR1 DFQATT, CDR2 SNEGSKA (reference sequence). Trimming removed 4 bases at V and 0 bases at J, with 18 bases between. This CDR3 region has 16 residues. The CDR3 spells CSATKRTGFLNTEAFF. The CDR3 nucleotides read TGCAGTGCTACGAAGCGTACAGGATTTTTGAACACTGAAGCTTTCTTT.

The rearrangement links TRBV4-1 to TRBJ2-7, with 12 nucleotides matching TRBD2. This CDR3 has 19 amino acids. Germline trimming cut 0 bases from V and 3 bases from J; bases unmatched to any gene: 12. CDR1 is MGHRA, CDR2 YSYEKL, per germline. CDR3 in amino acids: CASSQDDASGRAWVYEQYF. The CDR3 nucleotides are TGCGCCAGCAGCCAAGATGATGCTAGCGGGAGGGCCTGGGTCTACGAGCAGTACTTC.

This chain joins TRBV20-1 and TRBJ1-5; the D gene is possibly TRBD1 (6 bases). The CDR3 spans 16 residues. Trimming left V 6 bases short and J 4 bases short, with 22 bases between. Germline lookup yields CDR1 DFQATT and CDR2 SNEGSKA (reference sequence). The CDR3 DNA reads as TGCAGTGCACTCCGAAGGGTCTCGGGGGCGAATCAGCCCCAGCATTTT. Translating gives CSALRRVSGANQPQHF.

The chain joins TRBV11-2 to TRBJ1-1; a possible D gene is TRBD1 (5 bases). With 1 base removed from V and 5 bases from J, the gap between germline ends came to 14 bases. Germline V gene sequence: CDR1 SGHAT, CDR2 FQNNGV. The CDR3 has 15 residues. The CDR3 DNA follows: TGTGCCAGCAGCTTAGTTCCAGGGTCGGGAACTGAAGCTTTCTTT. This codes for CASSLVPGSGTEAFF.

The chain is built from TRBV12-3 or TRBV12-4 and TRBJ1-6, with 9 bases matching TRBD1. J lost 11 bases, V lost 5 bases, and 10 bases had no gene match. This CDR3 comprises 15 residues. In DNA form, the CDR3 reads TGTGCCAGCAGTCTAGATGGGACAGGGACGACACCCCTCCACTTT. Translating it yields CASSLDGTGTTPLHF.

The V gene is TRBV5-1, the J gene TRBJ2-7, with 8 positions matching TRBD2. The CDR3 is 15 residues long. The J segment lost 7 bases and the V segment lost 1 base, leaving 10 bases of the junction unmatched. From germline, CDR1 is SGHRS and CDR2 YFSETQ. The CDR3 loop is CASSLNSGGWGEQYF. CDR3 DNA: TGCGCCAGCAGCTTGAACAGCGGGGGCTGGGGGGAGCAGTACTTC.

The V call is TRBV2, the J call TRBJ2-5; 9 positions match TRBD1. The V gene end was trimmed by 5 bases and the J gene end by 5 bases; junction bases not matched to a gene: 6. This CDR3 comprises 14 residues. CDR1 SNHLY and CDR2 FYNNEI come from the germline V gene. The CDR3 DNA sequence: TGTGCCAGCAGTCCCGGGACAGGGTGGGAGACCCAGTACTTC. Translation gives CASSPGTGWETQYF. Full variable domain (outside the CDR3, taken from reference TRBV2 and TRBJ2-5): EPEVTQTPSHQVTQMGQEVILRCVPISNHLYFYWYRQILGQKVEFLVSFYNNEISEKSEIFDDQFSVERPDGSNFTLKIRSTKLEDSAMYFCASSPGTGWETQYFGPGTRLLVL.

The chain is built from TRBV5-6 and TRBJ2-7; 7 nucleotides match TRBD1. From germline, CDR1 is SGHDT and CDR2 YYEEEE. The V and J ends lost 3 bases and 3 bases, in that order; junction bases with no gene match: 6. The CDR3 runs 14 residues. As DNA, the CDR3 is TGTGCCAGCAGCTCGACAGGGTCCCTCTACGAGCAGTACTTC. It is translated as CASSSTGSLYEQYF.

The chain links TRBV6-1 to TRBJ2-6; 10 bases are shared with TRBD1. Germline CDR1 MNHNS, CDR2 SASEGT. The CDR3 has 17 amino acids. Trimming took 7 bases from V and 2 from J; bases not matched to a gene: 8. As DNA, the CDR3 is TGTGCCAGCACACGGTCGGGACAGGGGACTGGGGCCAACGTCCTGACTTTC. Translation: CASTRSGQGTGANVLTF.

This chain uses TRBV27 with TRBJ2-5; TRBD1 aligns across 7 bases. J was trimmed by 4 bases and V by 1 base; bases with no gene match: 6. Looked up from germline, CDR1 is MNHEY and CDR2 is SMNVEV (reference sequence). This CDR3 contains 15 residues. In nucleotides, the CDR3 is TGTGCCAGCAGTTTATATCAAACAGGGGCAGAGACCCAGTACTTC. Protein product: CASSLYQTGAETQYF.

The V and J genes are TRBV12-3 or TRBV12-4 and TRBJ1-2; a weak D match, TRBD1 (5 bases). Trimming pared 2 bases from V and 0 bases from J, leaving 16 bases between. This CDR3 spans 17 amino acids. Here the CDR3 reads CASSLRVGVKSNYGYTF. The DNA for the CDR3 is TGTGCCAGCAGTTTACGCGTGGGGGTAAAGTCTAACTATGGCTACACCTTC.

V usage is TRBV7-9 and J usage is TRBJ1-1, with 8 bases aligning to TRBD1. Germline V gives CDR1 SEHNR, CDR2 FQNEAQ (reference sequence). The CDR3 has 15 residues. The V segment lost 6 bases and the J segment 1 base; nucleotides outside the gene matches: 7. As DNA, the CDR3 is TGTGCCAGCAGGGAAGACGGGACAGGGAACACTGAAGCTTTCTTT. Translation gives CASREDGTGNTEAFF. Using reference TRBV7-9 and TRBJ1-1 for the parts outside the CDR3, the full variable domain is DTGVSQNPRHKITKRGQNVTFRCDPISEHNRLYWYRQTLGQGPEFLTYFQNEAQLEKSRLLSDRFSAERPKGSFSTLEIQRTEQGDSAMYLCASREDGTGNTEAFFGQGTRLTVV.

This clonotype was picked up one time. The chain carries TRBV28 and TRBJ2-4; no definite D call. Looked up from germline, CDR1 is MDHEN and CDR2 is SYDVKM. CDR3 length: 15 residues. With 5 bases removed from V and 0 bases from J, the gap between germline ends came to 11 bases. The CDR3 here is CASSPNYKAKNIQYF. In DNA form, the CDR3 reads TGTGCCAGCAGTCCAAATTATAAAGCCAAAAACATTCAGTACTTC.

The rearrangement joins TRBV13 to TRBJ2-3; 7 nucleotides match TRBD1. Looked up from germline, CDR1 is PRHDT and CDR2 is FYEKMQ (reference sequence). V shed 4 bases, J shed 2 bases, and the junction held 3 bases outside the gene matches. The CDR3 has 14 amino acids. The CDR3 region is CASSSGTATDTQYF. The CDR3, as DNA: TGTGCCAGCAGCTCGGGGACAGCCACAGATACGCAGTATTTT.

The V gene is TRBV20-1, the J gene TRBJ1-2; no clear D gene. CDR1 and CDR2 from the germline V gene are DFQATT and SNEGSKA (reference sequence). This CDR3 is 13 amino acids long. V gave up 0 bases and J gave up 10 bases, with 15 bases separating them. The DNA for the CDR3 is TGCAGTGCTAGAGACCCGAGAAAGGGTACCTACACCTTC. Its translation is CSARDPRKGTYTF.

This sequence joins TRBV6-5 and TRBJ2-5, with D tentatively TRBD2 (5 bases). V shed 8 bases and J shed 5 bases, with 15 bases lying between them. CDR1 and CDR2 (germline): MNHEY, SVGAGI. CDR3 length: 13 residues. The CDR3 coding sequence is TGTGCCAGCTCCCTAGCTAGTTGGGAGACCCAGTACTTC. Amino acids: CASSLASWETQYF.

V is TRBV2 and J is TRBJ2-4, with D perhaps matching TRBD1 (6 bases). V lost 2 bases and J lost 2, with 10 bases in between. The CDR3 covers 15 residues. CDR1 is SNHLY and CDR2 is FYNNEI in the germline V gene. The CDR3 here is CASSETGNSKNIQYF. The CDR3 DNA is TGTGCCAGCAGTGAAACAGGGAACTCCAAAAACATTCAGTACTTC.

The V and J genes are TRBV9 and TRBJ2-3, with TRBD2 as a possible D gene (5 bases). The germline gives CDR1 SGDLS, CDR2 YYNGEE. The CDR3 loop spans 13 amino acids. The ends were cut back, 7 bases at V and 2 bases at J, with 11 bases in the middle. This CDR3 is CASQVGNTDTQYF. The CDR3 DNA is TGTGCCAGCCAAGTCGGGAACACAGATACGCAGTATTTT.

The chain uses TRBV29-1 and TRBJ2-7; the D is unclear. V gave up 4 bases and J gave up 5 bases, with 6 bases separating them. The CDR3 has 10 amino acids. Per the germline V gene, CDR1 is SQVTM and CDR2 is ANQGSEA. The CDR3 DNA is TGCAGCGTTGTGGGCCACGAGCAGTACTTC. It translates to CSVVGHEQYF.

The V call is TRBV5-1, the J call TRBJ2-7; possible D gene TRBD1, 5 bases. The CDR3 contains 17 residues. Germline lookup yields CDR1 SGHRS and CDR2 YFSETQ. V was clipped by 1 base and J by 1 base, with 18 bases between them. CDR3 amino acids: CASSLQAASGHSYEQYF. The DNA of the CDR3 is TGCGCCAGCAGCTTGCAAGCAGCGTCAGGGCATTCCTACGAGCAGTACTTC.

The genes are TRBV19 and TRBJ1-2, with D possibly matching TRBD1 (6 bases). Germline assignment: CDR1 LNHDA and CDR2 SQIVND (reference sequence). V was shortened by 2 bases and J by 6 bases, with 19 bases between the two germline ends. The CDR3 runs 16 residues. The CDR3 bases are TGTGCCAGTAGTATAAGATCCGAGACAGGCACCCATGGCTACACCTTC. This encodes CASSIRSETGTHGYTF.

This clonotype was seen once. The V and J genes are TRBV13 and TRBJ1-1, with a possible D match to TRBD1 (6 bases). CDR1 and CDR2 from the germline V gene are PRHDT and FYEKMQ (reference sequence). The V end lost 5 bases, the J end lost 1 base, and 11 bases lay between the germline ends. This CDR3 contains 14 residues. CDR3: CASSPPDRNTEAFF. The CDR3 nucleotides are TGTGCCAGCAGCCCGCCGGACAGGAACACTGAAGCTTTCTTT. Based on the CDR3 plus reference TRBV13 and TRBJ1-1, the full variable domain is AAGVIQSPRHLIKEKRETATLKCYPIPRHDTVYWYQQGPGQDPQFLISFYEKMQSDKGSIPDRFSAQQFSDYHSELNMSSLELGDSALYFCASSPPDRNTEAFFGQGTRLTVV.

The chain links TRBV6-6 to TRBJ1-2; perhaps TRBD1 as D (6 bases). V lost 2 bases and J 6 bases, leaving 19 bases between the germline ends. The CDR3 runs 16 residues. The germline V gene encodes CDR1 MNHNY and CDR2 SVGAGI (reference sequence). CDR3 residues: CASSYPGSGGLNGYTF. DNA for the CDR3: TGTGCCAGCAGTTACCCCGGTTCGGGGGGCTTGAATGGCTACACCTTC.

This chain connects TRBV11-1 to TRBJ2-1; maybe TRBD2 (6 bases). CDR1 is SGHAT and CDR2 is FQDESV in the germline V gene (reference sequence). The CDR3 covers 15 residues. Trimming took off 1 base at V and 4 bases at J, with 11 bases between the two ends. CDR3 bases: TGTGCCAGCAGCTTAGATTGGGGGGAATACAATGAGCAGTTCTTC. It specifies CASSLDWGEYNEQFF.